This paragraph covers one TCR beta chain sequence. Its matching antigen is unknown. This entry is derived from a study of T cell responses to AZD1222 COVID-19 vaccine. Overall study context: Analysis merged second doses at about 4 or about 12 weeks. General study results and limits: Spike-specific TCR breadth and depth both grew after two AZD1222 doses. Clonal diversity may have been underestimated, and the donors were mostly white British, with more females than males.

The method was immunoSEQ multiplex PCR; TCRdb's version includes in-frame clones alone and lacks a portion of them. The sample yields over 150,000 clones, around 89% seen once. This CDR3 has 14 amino acids. The V end lost 3 bases, the J end lost 3 bases, and 9 bases lay between the germline ends. Germline CDR1 and CDR2: KGHDR and SFDVKD. This specimen was peripheral blood, taken on day 0 of AZD1222 vaccination. The origin of this receptor is an adult in good health. The chain joins TRBV24-1 to TRBJ2-3; no definite D call. CDR3 coding DNA: TGTGCCACCAGTGATCCCGGACCTACAGATACGCAGTATTTT. It is translated as CATSDPGPTDTQYF.